The 8 T cell receptor beta chains below come from one sample, sequenced in a study of Ad26.COV2.S vaccination and SARS-CoV-2 variants. Produced via immunoSEQ multiplex PCR; TCRdb's table is partial and in-frame only. The table has some 640,000 clones, roughly 90% seen once. Treatment denoted: 15 to 20 received Ad26.COV2.S at low or high dose, single or two shots; several received placebo; per-sample allocation not given. Each sample was drawn 63 days after the first injection (of vaccine or placebo). Material: peripheral blood, obtained in a trial of Ad26.COV2.S vaccine versus placebo. These TCRs come from a person between 18 and 60 years old who received the Ad26.COV2.S COVID-19 vaccine or a placebo.

This chain connects TRBV7-2 to TRBJ2-3; D not resolved. From germline, CDR1 is SGHTA and CDR2 FQGNSA. V was cut by 2 bases and J by 11 bases, with 5 bases left in between. The CDR3 covers 10 residues. CDR3 protein: CASSLNVQYF. The CDR3 region has the DNA TGTGCCAGCAGCTTAAATGTGCAGTATTTT. Full variable domain (rest looked up from reference TRBV7-2 and TRBJ2-3): GAGVSQSPSNKVTEKGKDVELRCDPISGHTALYWYRQSLGQGLEFLIYFQGNSAPDKSGLPSDRFSAERTGGSVSTLTIQRTQQEDSAVYLCASSLNVQYFGPGTRLTVL.

The chain has TRBV18 and TRBJ2-7, with 12 bases matching TRBD2. The CDR3 runs 17 residues. Germline V lookup: CDR1 KGHSH, CDR2 LQKENI. With V trimmed by 0 bases and J by 2 bases, 5 bases remained unmatched. CDR3 nucleotide sequence: TGTGCCAGCTCACCACCCCTACTAGCGGGAGGACCCTACGAGCAGTACTTC. As protein: CASSPPLLAGGPYEQYF.

This clone was detected only once. The V gene is TRBV5-6, the J gene TRBJ1-2; possible D gene TRBD1, 6 bases. V lost 2 bases, J lost 7 bases, and 12 bases lay in between. The V gene's germline CDR1 is SGHDT and CDR2 YYEEEE. This CDR3 comprises 13 residues. The CDR3 spells CASSFQGLSGYTF. CDR3 nucleotides: TGTGCCAGCAGCTTCCAGGGGCTTAGTGGCTACACCTTC.

V and J are TRBV6-6 and TRBJ2-7; 8 positions agree with TRBD1. Germline values: CDR1 MNHNY, CDR2 SVGAGI (reference sequence). Germline trimming cut 4 bases from V and 1 base from J; bases unmatched to any gene: 6. The CDR3 has 15 residues. The CDR3 coding sequence is TGTGCCAGCAGTTCCAGACAGGGGCCTTCCTACGAGCAGTACTTC. It yields the protein CASSSRQGPSYEQYF.

This chain links TRBV5-6 with TRBJ1-1, with a weak D call TRBD1 (6 bases). V was pared by 5 bases and J by 4 bases, with 15 bases between. The V gene's germline CDR1 is SGHDT and CDR2 YYEEEE. The CDR3 runs to 14 residues. The CDR3 nucleotides are TGTGCCAGCAGAGAGGAGGGACACCTCACTGAAGCTTTCTTT. Its translation: CASREEGHLTEAFF.

The chain couples TRBV18 to TRBJ1-5, with no clear D. V lost 3 bases and J lost 5, with 8 bases in between. The CDR3 is 13 residues long. The germline gives CDR1 KGHSH, CDR2 LQKENI. Here the CDR3 reads CASSPQLDQPQHF. The CDR3 coding sequence is TGTGCCAGCTCACCCCAGCTCGATCAGCCCCAGCATTTT.

This clone was detected only once. The V gene is TRBV4-3, the J gene TRBJ2-2; 12 bases fit TRBD2. CDR1 is LGHNA, CDR2 YSLEER, per germline. The CDR3 covers 17 residues. With 0 bases clipped from V and 9 bases from J, the junction kept 8 bases outside the gene matches. The CDR3, as DNA: TGCGCCAGCAGCCAAGATACGGCTAGCGGGGGGGCGAGGGAGCTGTTTTTT. It yields the protein CASSQDTASGGARELFF.

This clone showed up just once. The chain is built from TRBV7-2 and TRBJ2-7; D possibly matches TRBD1 or TRBD2 (5 bases each). The CDR3 sequence is 13 residues long. The V gene lost 5 bases and the J gene lost 7 bases, with 15 bases spanning the gap. Germline assignment: CDR1 SGHTA and CDR2 FQGNSA. The CDR3 loop is CASSRASGREQYF. CDR3 in DNA: TGTGCCAGCAGCCGCGCGTCGGGGCGAGAGCAGTACTTC.